This T cell receptor delta chain derives from a study of gamma-delta chains in newborns, infants, children. Study summary: Polyclonal expansion of innate γδ T cells after birth follows microbial exposure.

TCRdb reanalysed the reads via CATT. The repertoire holds approximately 3,400 delta-chain clones, with under 1.5% as singletons. On this clone itself: TCRdb's listed protein matches a much larger clone and diverges from this DNA's translation at residue 15, likely through a read error; the protein shown comes from the DNA.

The receptor comes from a child who was a newborn, infant or young child, either healthy, febrile or measles-vaccinated (not recorded which). Sequencing input: blood.

CDR3 in amino acids: CACDTWGISWDTRQTFF. In nucleotides, the CDR3 is TGTGCCTGTGACACCTGGGGGATATCCTGGGACACCCGACAGACGTTTTTC. This chain connects TRDV2 to TRDJ3; 9 nucleotides agree with TRDD3. The CDR3 runs 17 residues. Germline V gene data show CDR1 as GEAIGNYY and CDR2 as EKD.